This T cell receptor (beta chain) was found in a study of blood T cells in healthy people across ages. Regarding the study as a whole: There was a strong correlation between TCR beta diversity and naive T cell percentage. With unsorted PBMCs, a conclusive comparison of naive versus antigen-experienced cells was not possible.

Every sample gave at least 5.5 micrograms of total RNA when it was extracted. This clonotype came up a few times. Its specificity is unknown. Germline CDR1 MGHDK, CDR2 SYGVNS. This CDR3 region has 11 residues. The V gene lost 7 bases and the J gene lost 7 bases, with 10 bases spanning the gap. Next came a second PCR, run for about 6 to 12 cycles, which used a sample-barcoded 5' primer along with a J-beta primer mix. TCRdb called the 5' RACE reads again in MiXCR, with one record for every CDR3 protein. The sample comprises around 1,000,000 distinct CDR3 sequences, approximately 25% of which are singletons, and around 0.75% rests with the top ten. This sample also appeared in a second study, on T cells of mothers and their children.

The sequence was obtained from a girl aged 2 to 10 in good health. Material for sequencing was blood. The V call is TRBV25-1, the J call TRBJ1-1; D is possibly TRBD1 (5 bases). The CDR3 nucleotides are TGTGCCAGCATGTGGGGGGATGAAGCTTTCTTT. The encoded protein is CASMWGDEAFF.